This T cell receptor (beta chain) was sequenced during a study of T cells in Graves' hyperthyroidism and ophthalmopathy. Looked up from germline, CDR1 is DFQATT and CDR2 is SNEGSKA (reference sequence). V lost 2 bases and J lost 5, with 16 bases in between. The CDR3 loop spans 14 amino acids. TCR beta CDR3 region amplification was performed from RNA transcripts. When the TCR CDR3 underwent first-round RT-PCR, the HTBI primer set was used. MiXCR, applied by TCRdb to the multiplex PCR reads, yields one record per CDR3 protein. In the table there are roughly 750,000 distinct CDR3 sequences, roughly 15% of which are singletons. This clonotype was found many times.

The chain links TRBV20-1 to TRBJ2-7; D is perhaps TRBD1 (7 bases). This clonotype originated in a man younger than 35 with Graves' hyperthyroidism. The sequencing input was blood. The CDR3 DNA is TGCAGTGCTAGAAGTGGGCAGGGGGGAGACGAGCAGTACTTC. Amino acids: CSARSGQGGDEQYF.